These T cell receptor beta chains were read from a single sample in a study of Ad26.COV2.S vaccination and SARS-CoV-2 variants. Generated by immunoSEQ multiplex PCR, the TCRdb table keeps only in-frame clones and is missing some. This table holds approximately 500,000 clones, roughly 87% found once. Sequencing used peripheral blood, obtained in a trial of Ad26.COV2.S vaccine versus placebo. The receptors shown here come from a person between 18 and 65 years old who received the Ad26.COV2.S COVID-19 vaccine or a placebo. CDR3s include the opening cysteine and the closing phenylalanine or tryptophan. A D gene is named only where the DNA matches it firmly. A row's size may be missing; if present it is once, few, many or a size class.

d_gene	v_gene	j_gene	abundance	CDR3aa	CDR3nt
.	TRBV10-3	TRBJ1-3	.	CAISPRITVGNTIYF	TGTGCCATCAGCCCCCGGATAACGGTTGGAAACACCATATATTTT
.	TRBV5-6	TRBJ1-5	.	CASSLTTHRRGQPQHF	TGTGCCAGCAGCTTGACTACACATCGAAGGGGGCAGCCCCAGCATTTT
.	TRBV28	TRBJ1-1	.	CASSLFRVSEAFF	TGTGCCAGCAGTTTGTTTCGGGTCTCTGAAGCTTTCTTT
TRBD1	TRBV30	TRBJ2-7	once	CAWTTGGYEQYF	TGTGCCTGGACAACAGGGGGCTACGAGCAGTACTTC
TRBD2	TRBV5-8	TRBJ2-5	.	CASSPGLAGETQYF	TGTGCCAGCAGCCCTGGACTAGCGGGAGAGACCCAGTACTTC
.	TRBV11-3	TRBJ1-4	.	CASSSDGEKLFF	TGTGCCAGCAGCTCCGACGGGGAAAAACTGTTTTTT
.	TRBV7-2	TRBJ2-1	.	CASSLFRKARNNEQFF	TGTGCCAGCAGCTTATTCCGAAAAGCAAGGAACAATGAGCAGTTCTTC
.	TRBV27	TRBJ2-5	.	CASSSEGTQYF	TGTGCCAGCAGTTCCGAAGGGACCCAGTACTTC
.	TRBV6-7	TRBJ2-2	.	CASIFPGGRRRTGELFF	TGTGCCAGCATTTTCCCTGGCGGGCGGAGGCGGACCGGGGAGCTGTTTTTT
TRBD1	TRBV10-3	TRBJ2-5	few	CATSLGQGFATQYF	TGTGCCACATCTTTGGGACAGGGATTTGCGACCCAGTACTTC
TRBD1	TRBV19	TRBJ2-1	few	CASSIRTGGLEQFF	TGTGCCAGTAGTATTCGGACAGGGGGGCTTGAGCAGTTCTTC
.	TRBV3-1/TRBV3-2	TRBJ1-6	.	CASSPRRRVQGSPLHF	TGTGCCAGCAGCCCCCGCAGGAGGGTCCAAGGGTCCCCCCTCCACTTT
.	TRBV10-3	TRBJ2-5	.	CAIRPGPGTETQYF	TGTGCCATCAGGCCGGGACCAGGGACAGAGACCCAGTACTTC
.	TRBV21-1	TRBJ2-2	.	CASSKARWTAGELFF	TGTGCCAGCAGCAAAGCGAGGTGGACGGCCGGGGAGCTGTTTTTT
TRBD2	TRBV5-4	TRBJ2-1	.	CASLLAGSNEQFF	TGTGCCAGCCTGCTAGCGGGGAGCAATGAGCAGTTCTTC
.	TRBV5-4	TRBJ2-1	.	CASSLLGGAGNEQFF	TGTGCCAGCAGCTTGCTCGGGGGCGCGGGGAATGAGCAGTTCTTC
.	TRBV10-3	TRBJ2-7	.	CAIMVRQLNFYEQYF	TGTGCCATCATGGTCAGGCAGCTTAACTTCTACGAGCAGTACTTC
.	TRBV7-2	TRBJ1-1	.	CASSLNTEAFF	TGTGCCAGCAGCTTGAATACTGAAGCTTTCTTT
.	TRBV25-1	TRBJ1-4	.	CASSELSWANEKLFF	TGTGCCAGCAGTGAATTGTCGTGGGCGAATGAAAAACTGTTTTTT
.	TRBV6-2/TRBV6-3	TRBJ1-2	.	CASSYAGGYTF	TGTGCCAGCAGTTACGCCGGCGGCTACACCTTC
.	TRBV29-1	TRBJ1-2	.	CSVEDRGDRGYTF	TGCAGCGTTGAAGATCGAGGGGATAGGGGCTACACCTTC
.	TRBV7-9	TRBJ2-4	few	CASSFAIPQHIQYF	TGTGCCAGCAGCTTCGCTATACCTCAACACATTCAGTACTTC
.	TRBV7-3	TRBJ2-2	.	CASSPGVVGTGELFF	TGTGCCAGCAGCCCCGGAGTGGTCGGAACCGGGGAGCTGTTTTTT
.	TRBV9	TRBJ1-4	.	CASSVGPTRSEKLFF	TGTGCCAGCAGCGTAGGACCGACAAGGAGTGAAAAACTGTTTTTT
.	TRBV29-1	TRBJ2-1	.	CSVAGLDYRASNEQFF	TGCAGCGTTGCGGGACTCGACTATCGAGCGTCCAATGAGCAGTTCTTC
.	TRBV5-1	TRBJ1-1	few	CASSFAGTNTEAFF	TGCGCCAGCAGCTTCGCAGGGACGAACACTGAAGCTTTCTTT
.	TRBV29-1	TRBJ2-1	.	CSVEDQGLLGEQFF	TGCAGCGTTGAAGATCAGGGACTTCTTGGGGAGCAGTTCTTC
.	TRBV29-1	TRBJ2-4	.	CSVADFVKNIQYF	TGCAGCGTTGCGGACTTCGTCAAAAACATTCAGTACTTC
.	TRBV30	TRBJ2-3	.	CAGLAAHTDTQYF	TGTGCCGGATTAGCGGCCCACACAGATACGCAGTATTTT
.	TRBV28	TRBJ1-5	.	CASLPAGRPNQPQHF	TGTGCCAGCTTACCTGCAGGGAGGCCCAATCAGCCCCAGCATTTT
TRBD2	TRBV4-3	TRBJ2-1	once	CASRAGGAYNEQFF	TGCGCCAGCAGGGCGGGAGGGGCCTACAATGAGCAGTTCTTC
.	TRBV20-1	TRBJ2-7	.	CSASGQGSSYEQYF	TGCAGTGCTAGTGGGCAGGGAAGCTCCTACGAGCAGTACTTC
TRBD2	TRBV29-1	TRBJ2-3	.	CSGRLAGGKAGDTQYF	TGCAGCGGACGACTAGCGGGAGGGAAAGCAGGGGATACGCAGTATTTT
.	TRBV12-3/TRBV12-4	TRBJ2-1	.	CASSLGQYNEQFF	TGTGCCAGCAGTTTGGGGCAGTACAATGAGCAGTTCTTC
.	TRBV7-2	TRBJ2-2	.	CASSSYTGELFF	TGTGCCAGCAGCTCTTACACCGGGGAGCTGTTTTTT
.	TRBV15	TRBJ2-3	.	CATSRGLTTDTQYF	TGTGCCACCAGCAGAGGTCTAACTACAGATACGCAGTATTTT
.	TRBV20-1	TRBJ1-2	.	CSARGNGYTF	TGCAGTGCTAGAGGAAATGGCTACACCTTC
.	TRBV6-1	TRBJ1-2	.	CASIPGGMNYGYTF	TGTGCCAGCATTCCCGGGGGGATGAACTATGGCTACACCTTC
TRBD1	TRBV27	TRBJ2-2	.	CASKLTGPGELFF	TGTGCCAGTAAGCTGACAGGGCCCGGGGAGCTGTTTTTT
.	TRBV7-2	TRBJ2-2	.	CASTERTAGNRELFF	TGTGCCAGCACCGAACGGACGGCGGGGAACAGGGAGCTGTTTTTT
.	TRBV5-5	TRBJ2-1	.	CASSVRLGNSYNEQFF	TGTGCCAGCAGCGTACGCCTAGGGAACTCCTACAATGAGCAGTTCTTC
.	TRBV7-2	TRBJ2-6	.	CASSFGRSGANVLTF	TGTGCCAGCAGCTTTGGCCGCTCTGGGGCCAACGTCCTGACTTTC
.	TRBV30	TRBJ1-1	.	CAWGGSLSEAFF	TGTGCCTGGGGGGGTTCCCTTAGTGAAGCTTTCTTT
.	TRBV9	TRBJ2-7	.	CASSAGGFSDEQYF	TGTGCCAGCAGCGCAGGGGGGTTTTCCGACGAGCAGTACTTC
TRBD1	TRBV7-2	TRBJ1-2	.	CASSLRQGAGYTF	TGTGCCAGCAGCCTACGACAGGGTGCTGGCTACACCTTC
.	TRBV6-6	TRBJ2-7	many	CASRATSSLSYEQYF	TGTGCCAGCAGAGCAACTAGCAGCCTCTCCTACGAGCAGTACTTC
.	TRBV18	TRBJ1-5	.	CASSPTWVYSNQPQHF	TGTGCCAGCTCACCGACATGGGTTTATAGCAATCAGCCCCAGCATTTT
TRBD1	TRBV2	TRBJ1-2	once	CASSETGQDYGYTF	TGTGCCAGCAGTGAAACGGGACAGGACTATGGCTACACCTTC